This T cell receptor (beta chain) came from a study of blood T cell repertoires in COVID-19. This CDR3 contains 13 residues. Per the germline V gene, CDR1 is GTSNPN and CDR2 is SVGIG (reference sequence). Unmatched junction bases numbered 6, after V lost 4 bases and J lost 4 bases. This table comes from immunoSEQ multiplex PCR, and its TCRdb copy is limited to in-frame clones, with some not included. This sample yields tens of thousands of clones, of which 80% to 90% are seen a single time; about 1.5% belongs to the top ten. This sequence joins TRBV30 and TRBJ1-2; 7 nucleotides align to TRBD1. The TCR comes from a man in his 60s with acute or convalescent COVID-19. Sequencing was done on a sample of peripheral blood. The CDR3 DNA is TGTGCCTGGACAGGGGGACCAGCCTATGGCTACACCTTC. Translated, it gives CAWTGGPAYGYTF. Complete variable domain (other parts from reference TRBV30 and TRBJ1-2): SQTIHQWPATLVQPVGSPLSLECTVEGTSNPNLYWYRQAAGRGLQLLFYSVGIGQISSEVPQNLSASRPQDRQFILSSKKLLLSDSGFYLCAWTGGPAYGYTFGSGTRLTVV.